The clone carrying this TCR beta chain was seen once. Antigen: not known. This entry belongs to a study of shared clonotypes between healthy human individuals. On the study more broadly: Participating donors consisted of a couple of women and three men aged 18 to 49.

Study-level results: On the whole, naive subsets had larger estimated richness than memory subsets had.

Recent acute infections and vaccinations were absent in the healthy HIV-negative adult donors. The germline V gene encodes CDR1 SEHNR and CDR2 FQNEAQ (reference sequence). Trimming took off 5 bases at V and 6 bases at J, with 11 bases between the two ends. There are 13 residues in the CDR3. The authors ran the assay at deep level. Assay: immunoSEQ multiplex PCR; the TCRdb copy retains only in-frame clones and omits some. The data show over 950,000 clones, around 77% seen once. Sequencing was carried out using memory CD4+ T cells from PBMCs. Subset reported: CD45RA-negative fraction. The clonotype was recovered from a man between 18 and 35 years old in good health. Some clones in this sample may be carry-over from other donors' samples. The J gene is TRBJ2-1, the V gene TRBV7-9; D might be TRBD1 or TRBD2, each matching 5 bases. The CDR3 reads CASSAGTVNEQFF. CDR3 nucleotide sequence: TGTGCCAGCAGCGCCGGGACGGTCAATGAGCAGTTCTTC.